This TCR beta chain originates from a study of blood T cell repertoires in COVID-19. Germline CDR1 and CDR2: MDHEN and SYDVKM. V was pared by 5 bases and J by 0 bases, with 13 bases between. The CDR3 loop spans 15 amino acids. The table came from immunoSEQ multiplex PCR; TCRdb's copy has only in-frame clones and leaves some out. The table lists 350,000 to 450,000 clones, 85% to 90% of them singletons. This clone has more than one count but fewer than ten. The sequenced sample was PBMCs or T cells enriched from blood (not recorded which). The chain employs TRBV28 and TRBJ1-1, with D possibly TRBD1 on 6 matching bases. This TCR was sampled from a man aged 25 to 45 who had recovered from COVID-19. CDR3 protein: CASSEREGVNTEAFF. CDR3 nucleotides: TGTGCCAGCAGTGAGCGGGAGGGGGTGAACACTGAAGCTTTCTTT.